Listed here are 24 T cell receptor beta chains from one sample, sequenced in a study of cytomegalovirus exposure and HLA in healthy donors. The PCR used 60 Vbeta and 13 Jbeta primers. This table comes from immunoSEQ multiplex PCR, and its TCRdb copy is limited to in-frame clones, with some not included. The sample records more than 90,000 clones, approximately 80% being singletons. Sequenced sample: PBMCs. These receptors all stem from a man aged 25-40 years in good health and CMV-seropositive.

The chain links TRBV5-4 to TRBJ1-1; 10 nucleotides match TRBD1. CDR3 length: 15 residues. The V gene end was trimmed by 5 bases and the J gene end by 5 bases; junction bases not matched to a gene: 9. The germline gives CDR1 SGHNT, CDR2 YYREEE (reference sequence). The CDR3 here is CASRQDRGRQTEAFF. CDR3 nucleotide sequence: TGTGCCAGCAGACAAGACAGGGGGCGACAGACTGAAGCTTTCTTT.

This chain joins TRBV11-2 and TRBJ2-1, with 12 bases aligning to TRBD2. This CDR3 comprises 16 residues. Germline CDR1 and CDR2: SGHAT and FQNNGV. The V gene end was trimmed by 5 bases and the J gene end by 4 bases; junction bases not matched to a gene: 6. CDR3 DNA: TGTGCCAGCAGCGGGCCCGGGACTAGCGGGTACAATGAGCAGTTCTTC. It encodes CASSGPGTSGYNEQFF.

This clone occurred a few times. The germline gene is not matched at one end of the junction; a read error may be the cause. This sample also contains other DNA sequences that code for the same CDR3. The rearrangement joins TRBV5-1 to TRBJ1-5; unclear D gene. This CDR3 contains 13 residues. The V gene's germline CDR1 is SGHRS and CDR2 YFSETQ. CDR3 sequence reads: CASSLQGNQPQHF. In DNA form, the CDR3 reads TGTGCCAGCAGCTTGCAGGGCAATCAGCCCCAGCATTTT.

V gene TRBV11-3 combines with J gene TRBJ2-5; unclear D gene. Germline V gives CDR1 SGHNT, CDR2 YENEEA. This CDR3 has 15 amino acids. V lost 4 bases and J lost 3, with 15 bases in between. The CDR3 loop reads CASSYRSGPEETQYF. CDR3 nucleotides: TGTGCCAGCAGCTACCGGTCAGGCCCAGAAGAGACCCAGTACTTC. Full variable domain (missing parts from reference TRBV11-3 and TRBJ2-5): EAGVVQSPRYKIIEKKQPVAFWCNPISGHNTLYWYLQNLGQGPELLIRYENEEAVDDSQLPKDRFSAERLKGVDSTLKIQPAELGDSAVYLCASSYRSGPEETQYFGPGTRLLVL.

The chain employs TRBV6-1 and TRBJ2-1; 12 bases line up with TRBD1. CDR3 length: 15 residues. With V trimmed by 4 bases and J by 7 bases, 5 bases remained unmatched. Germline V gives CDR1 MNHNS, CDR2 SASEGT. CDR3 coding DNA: TGTGCCAGCAGTGGAGGGACAGGGGGCTTAAATGAGCAGTTCTTC. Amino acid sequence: CASSGGTGGLNEQFF.

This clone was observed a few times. The CDR3 region has the DNA TGCGCCAGCAGCTACACTAGCGGGGGGCCGTACGAGCAGTACTTC. Its translation is CASSYTSGGPYEQYF. V is TRBV5-1 and J is TRBJ2-7; 12 nucleotides line up with TRBD2. This CDR3 has 15 residues. Per the germline V gene, CDR1 is SGHRS and CDR2 is YFSETQ. V dropped 3 bases and J dropped 4; count of bases not matched to a gene: 5.

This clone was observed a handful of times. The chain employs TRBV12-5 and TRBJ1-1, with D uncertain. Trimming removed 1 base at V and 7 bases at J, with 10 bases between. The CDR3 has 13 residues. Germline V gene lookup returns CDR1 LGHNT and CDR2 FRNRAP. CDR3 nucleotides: TGTGCTAGTGGTTTGGGTATCAGTTTTGAAGCTTTCTTT. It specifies CASGLGISFEAFF.

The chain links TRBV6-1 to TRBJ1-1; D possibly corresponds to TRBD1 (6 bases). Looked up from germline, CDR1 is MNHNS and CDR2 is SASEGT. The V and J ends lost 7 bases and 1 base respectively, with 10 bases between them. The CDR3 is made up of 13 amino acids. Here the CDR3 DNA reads TGTGCCAGCAATGGACAGCGGAACACTGAAGCTTTCTTT. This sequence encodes CASNGQRNTEAFF.

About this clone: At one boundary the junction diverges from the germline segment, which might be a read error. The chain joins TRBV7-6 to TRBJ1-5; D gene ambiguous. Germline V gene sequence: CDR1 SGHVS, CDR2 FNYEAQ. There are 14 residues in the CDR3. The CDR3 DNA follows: TGTGCCGGCAGCTTAGCTTACCGGAATCAGCCCCAGCATTTT. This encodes CAGSLAYRNQPQHF.

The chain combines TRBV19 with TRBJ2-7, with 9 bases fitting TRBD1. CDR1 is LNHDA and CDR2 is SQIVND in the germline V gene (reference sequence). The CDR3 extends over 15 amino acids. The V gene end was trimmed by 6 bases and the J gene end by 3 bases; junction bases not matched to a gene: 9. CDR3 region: CASRDPGTGHYEQYF. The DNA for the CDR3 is TGTGCCAGTAGGGACCCCGGGACAGGGCACTACGAGCAGTACTTC.

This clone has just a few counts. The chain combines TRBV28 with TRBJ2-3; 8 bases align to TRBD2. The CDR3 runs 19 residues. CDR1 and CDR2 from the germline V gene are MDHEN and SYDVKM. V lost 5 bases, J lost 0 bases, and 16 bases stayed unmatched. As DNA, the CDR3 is TGTGCCAGCAGTCCTCTTTGGCCCCGTCGGGGGGGGAGCACAGATACGCAGTATTTT. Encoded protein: CASSPLWPRRGGSTDTQYF.

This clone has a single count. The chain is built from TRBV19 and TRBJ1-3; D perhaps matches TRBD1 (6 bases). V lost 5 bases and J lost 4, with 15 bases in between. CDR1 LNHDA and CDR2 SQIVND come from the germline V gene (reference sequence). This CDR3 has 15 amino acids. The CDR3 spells CASSASTGYGNTIYF. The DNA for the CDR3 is TGTGCCAGTAGTGCCTCAACAGGGTACGGAAACACCATATATTTT.

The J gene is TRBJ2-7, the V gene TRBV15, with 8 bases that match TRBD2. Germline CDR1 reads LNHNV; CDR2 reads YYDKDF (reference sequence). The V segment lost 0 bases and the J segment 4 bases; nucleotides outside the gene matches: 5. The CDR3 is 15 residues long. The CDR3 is CATSREGLGEYEQYF. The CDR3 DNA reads TGTGCCACCAGCAGAGAGGGACTAGGGGAGTACGAGCAGTACTTC. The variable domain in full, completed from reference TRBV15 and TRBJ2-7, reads DAMVIQNPRYQVTQFGKPVTLSCSQTLNHNVMYWYQQKSSQAPKLLFHYYDKDFNNEADTPDNFQSRRPNTSFCFLDIRSPGLGDTAMYLCATSREGLGEYEQYFGPGTRLTVT.

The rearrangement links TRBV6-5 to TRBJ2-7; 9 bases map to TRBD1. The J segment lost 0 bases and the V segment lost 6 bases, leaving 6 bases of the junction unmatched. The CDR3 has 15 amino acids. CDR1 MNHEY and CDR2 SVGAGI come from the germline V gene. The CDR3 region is CASRQGQGISYEQYF. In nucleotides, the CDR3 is TGTGCCAGCAGACAAGGACAGGGGATCTCCTACGAGCAGTACTTC.

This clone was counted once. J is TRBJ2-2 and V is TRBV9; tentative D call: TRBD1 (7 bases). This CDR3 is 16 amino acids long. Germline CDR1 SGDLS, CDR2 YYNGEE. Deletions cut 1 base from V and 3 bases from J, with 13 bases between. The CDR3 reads CASSVSEGAYTGELFF. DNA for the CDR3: TGTGCCAGCAGCGTATCGGAGGGGGCCTACACCGGGGAGCTGTTTTTT.

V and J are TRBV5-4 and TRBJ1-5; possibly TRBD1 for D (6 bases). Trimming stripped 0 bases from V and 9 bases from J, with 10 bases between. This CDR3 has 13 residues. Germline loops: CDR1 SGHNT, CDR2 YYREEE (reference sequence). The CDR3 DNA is TGTGCCAGCAGCTTGGGGGGGCGCACGCCCCAGCATTTT. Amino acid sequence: CASSLGGRTPQHF.

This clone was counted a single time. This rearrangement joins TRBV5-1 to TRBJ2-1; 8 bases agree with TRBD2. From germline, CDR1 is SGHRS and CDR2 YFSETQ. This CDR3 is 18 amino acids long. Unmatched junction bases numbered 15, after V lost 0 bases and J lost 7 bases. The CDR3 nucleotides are TGCGCCAGCAGCTTGGCCGAATTCACGGGAGGGCGCTTAAATGAGCAGTTCTTC. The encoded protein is CASSLAEFTGGRLNEQFF.

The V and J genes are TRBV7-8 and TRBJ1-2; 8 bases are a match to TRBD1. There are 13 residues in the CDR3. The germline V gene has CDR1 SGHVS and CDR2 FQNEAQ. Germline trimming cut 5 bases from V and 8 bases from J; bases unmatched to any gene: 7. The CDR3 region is CASSPRTGRGYTF. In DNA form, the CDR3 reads TGTGCCAGCAGCCCGCGGACAGGGAGAGGCTACACCTTC.

The CDR3 coding sequence is TGTGCCAGCAGGGACGGACTAGCCGGAATAACCTACGAGCAGTACGTC. This codes for CASRDGLAGITYEQYV. The chain is built from TRBV6-4 and TRBJ2-7; 8 nucleotides match TRBD2. J was trimmed by 2 bases and V by 6 bases; bases with no gene match: 12. CDR3 length: 16 amino acids. Germline CDR1 and CDR2: MRHNA and SNTAGT.

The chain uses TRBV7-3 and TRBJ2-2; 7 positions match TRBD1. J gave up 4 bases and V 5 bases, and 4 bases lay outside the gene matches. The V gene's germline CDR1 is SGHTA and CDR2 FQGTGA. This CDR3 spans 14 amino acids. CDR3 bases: TGTGCCAGCAGCGATGGACAGGCCACCGGGGAGCTGTTTTTT. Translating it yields CASSDGQATGELFF. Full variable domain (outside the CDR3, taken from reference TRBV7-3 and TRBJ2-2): GAGVSQTPSNKVTEKGKYVELRCDPISGHTALYWYRQSLGQGPEFLIYFQGTGAADDSGLPNDRFFAVRPEGSVSTLKIQRTERGDSAVYLCASSDGQATGELFFGEGSRLTVL.

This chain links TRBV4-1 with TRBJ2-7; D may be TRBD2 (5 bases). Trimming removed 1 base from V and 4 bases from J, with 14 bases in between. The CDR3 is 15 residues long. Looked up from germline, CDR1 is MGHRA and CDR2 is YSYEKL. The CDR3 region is CASSQGPAAIYEQYF. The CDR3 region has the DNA TGCGCCAGCAGCCAAGGCCCAGCGGCAATTTACGAGCAGTACTTC.

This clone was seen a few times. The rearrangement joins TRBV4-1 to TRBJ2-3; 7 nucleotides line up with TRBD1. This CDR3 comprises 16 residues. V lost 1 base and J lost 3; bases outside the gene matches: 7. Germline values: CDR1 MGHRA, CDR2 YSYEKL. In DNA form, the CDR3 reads TGCGCCAGCAGCCAAGTTTCGGACAGGCCAACAGATACGCAGTATTTT. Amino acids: CASSQVSDRPTDTQYF.

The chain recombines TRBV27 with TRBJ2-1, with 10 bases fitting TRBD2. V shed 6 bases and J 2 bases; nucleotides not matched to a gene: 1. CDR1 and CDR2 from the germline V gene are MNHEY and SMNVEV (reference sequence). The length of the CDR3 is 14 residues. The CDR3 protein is CASSLAGAYNEQFF. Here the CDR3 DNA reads TGTGCCAGCAGCCTAGCGGGGGCCTACAATGAGCAGTTCTTC.

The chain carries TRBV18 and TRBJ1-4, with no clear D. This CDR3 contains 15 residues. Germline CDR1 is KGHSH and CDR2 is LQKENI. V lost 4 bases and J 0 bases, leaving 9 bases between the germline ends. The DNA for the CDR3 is TGTGCCAGCTCACGGGGAGTAGCAACTAATGAAAAACTGTTTTTT. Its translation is CASSRGVATNEKLFF. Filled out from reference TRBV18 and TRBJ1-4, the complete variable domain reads NAGVMQNPRHLVRRRGQEARLRCSPMKGHSHVYWYRQLPEEGLKFMVYLQKENIIDESGMPKERFSAEFPKEGPSILRIQQVVRGDSAAYFCASSRGVATNEKLFFGSGTQLSVL.